This is a list of T cell receptor beta chains from one sample in a study of T cells in tuberculosis. The assay was immunoSEQ multiplex PCR, and TCRdb's table has in-frame clones only and misses some. There are around 43,000 clones in the sample; nearly 97% occur only once, and 3% to 4% lies in the top ten. Sequencing used PBMCs. All receptors come from a donor aged 10-30 years with latent tuberculosis or without tuberculosis infection. Both conserved end residues are part of each CDR3. The D gene is left open where the match is weak. Clone size is given for some rows only: seen once, a few or many times, or a class if the clone is expanded.

clone_size d_call j_call v_call cdr3_length cdr3_aa cdr3_nt
- - TRBJ1-1 TRBV19 11 CASNMNTEAFF TGTGCCAGTAATATGAACACTGAAGCTTTCTTT
- - TRBJ1-1 TRBV4-1 14 CASSQPVQSPEAFF TGCGCCAGCAGCCAACCAGTACAGAGCCCTGAAGCTTTCTTT
- TRBD1 TRBJ1-6 TRBV7-7 13 CASSLDRGSPLHF TGTGCTAGCAGCTTAGACAGGGGATCACCCCTCCACTTT
- TRBD2 TRBJ2-7 TRBV30 14 CAWSLAGGSYEQYF TGTGCCTGGAGTCTAGCGGGGGGTTCCTACGAGCAGTACTTC
once TRBD2 TRBJ2-5 TRBV9 15 CASSVGSGGGETQYF TGTGCCAGCAGCGTAGGGAGCGGGGGTGGGGAGACCCAGTACTTC
once TRBD2 TRBJ2-1 TRBV28 15 CASSFSGGSYNEQFF TGTGCCAGCAGTTTCAGCGGGGGCTCCTACAATGAGCAGTTCTTC
- - TRBJ2-5 TRBV11-2 15 CASSQRGGIGETQYF TGTGCCAGCAGTCAAAGGGGCGGGATCGGGGAGACCCAGTACTTC
- TRBD1 TRBJ1-3 TRBV30 19 CAWSALGTGRPNSGNTIYF TGTGCCTGGAGTGCCTTAGGGACAGGGAGACCAAACTCTGGAAACACCATATATTTT
- TRBD1 TRBJ2-7 TRBV11-2 16 CASSSYGQGKFYEQYF TGTGCCAGCAGCTCCTATGGACAGGGCAAATTCTACGAGCAGTACTTC
- - TRBJ1-2 TRBV5-4 15 CASSNPGTGWYGYTF TGTGCCAGCAGCAACCCCGGAACAGGATGGTATGGCTACACCTTC
once TRBD1 TRBJ1-1 TRBV7-9 16 CASSPRTGGGNTEAFF TGTGCCAGCAGCCCCAGGACAGGGGGCGGAAACACTGAAGCTTTCTTT
- - TRBJ2-7 TRBV7-8 15 CASSSEGGLNYEQYF TGTGCCAGCAGCTCAGAGGGGGGGCTTAACTACGAGCAGTACTTC
once TRBD1 TRBJ1-5 TRBV5-6 13 CASSLTGDQPQHF TGTGCCAGCAGCTTGACAGGGGATCAGCCCCAGCATTTT
- - TRBJ2-7 TRBV10-3 15 CATNIGPGGRREQYF TGTGCCACCAACATTGGGCCCGGGGGGCGAAGGGAGCAGTACTTC
- - TRBJ1-2 TRBV29-1 14 CSVDAAGSRYGYTF TGCAGCGTTGACGCGGCAGGGTCGAGGTATGGCTACACCTTC
- TRBD1 TRBJ2-7 TRBV6-1 12 CASRDDRGRGYF TGTGCCAGCAGAGATGACAGGGGACGGGGGTACTTC
- - TRBJ1-1 TRBV29-1 14 CSVGWDTLNTEAFF TGCAGCGTTGGTTGGGACACATTGAACACTGAAGCTTTCTTT
- TRBD1 TRBJ2-3 TRBV6-5 15 CASSRGQGLTDTQYF TGTGCCAGCAGTAGAGGACAGGGGCTGACAGATACGCAGTATTTT
- - TRBJ1-5 TRBV19 13 CASSIGRGQPQHF TGTGCCAGTAGTATAGGGAGAGGACAGCCCCAGCATTTT
- TRBD1 TRBJ1-6 TRBV28 16 CASSLDRDVQYSPLHF TGTGCCAGCAGTTTAGACAGGGATGTACAGTATTCACCCCTCCACTTT
- TRBD1 TRBJ1-1 TRBV9 15 CASSVDREPRTEAFF TGTGCCAGCAGCGTGGACAGGGAACCGAGGACTGAAGCTTTCTTT